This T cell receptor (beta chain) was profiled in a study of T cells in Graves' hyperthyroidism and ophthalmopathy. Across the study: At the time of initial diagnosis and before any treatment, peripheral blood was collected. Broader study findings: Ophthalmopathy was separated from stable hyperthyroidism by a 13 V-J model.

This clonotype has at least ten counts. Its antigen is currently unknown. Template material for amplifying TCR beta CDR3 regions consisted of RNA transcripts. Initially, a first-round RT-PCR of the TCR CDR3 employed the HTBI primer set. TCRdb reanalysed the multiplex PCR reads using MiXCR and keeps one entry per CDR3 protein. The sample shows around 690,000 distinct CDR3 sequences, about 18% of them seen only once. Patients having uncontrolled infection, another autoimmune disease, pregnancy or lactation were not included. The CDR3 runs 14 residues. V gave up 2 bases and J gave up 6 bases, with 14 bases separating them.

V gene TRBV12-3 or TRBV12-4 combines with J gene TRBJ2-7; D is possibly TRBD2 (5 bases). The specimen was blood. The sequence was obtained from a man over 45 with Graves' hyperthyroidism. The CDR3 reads CASSLMAGIGEQYF. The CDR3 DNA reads TGTGCCAGCAGTTTAATGGCCGGGATCGGCGAGCAGTACTTC.